Following are 16 T cell receptor beta chains from one sample sequenced in a study of beta chain features in type 1 diabetes. The investigators reverse transcribed all of the isolated RNA, so they sequenced expressed TCRB transcripts. Using immunoSEQ multiplex PCR, the repertoire was profiled, and TCRdb retains in-frame clones only, with some absent. The profile shows 400,000 to 600,000 clones, 30% of them singletons. The sequenced sample was naive CD4+ T cells from blood. All receptors derive from a young man in good health.

The gene calls are TRBV7-2 and TRBJ2-4; D might be TRBD1 (5 bases). Germline CDR1 reads SGHTA; CDR2 reads FQGNSA. The CDR3 contains 15 residues. Trimming took 6 bases from V and 5 from J, leaving 17 bases between them. Written as DNA, the CDR3 is TGTGCCAGCAGATACAGGATCGGCTGGGAAAACATTCAGTACTTC. Translated: CASRYRIGWENIQYF.

This clone has just a few counts. Other DNA sequences in the sample encode the same CDR3. This chain links TRBV19 with TRBJ2-1; TRBD1 might be the D (5 bases). The CDR3 spans 13 residues. V gave up 1 base and J gave up 4 bases, with 5 bases separating them. Germline loops: CDR1 LNHDA, CDR2 SQIVND (reference sequence). CDR3 sequence (DNA): TGTGCCAGTAGTATAGCAGGGTACAATGAGCAGTTCTTC. Amino acid sequence: CASSIAGYNEQFF.

The chain employs TRBV20-1 and TRBJ2-1; D possibly corresponds to TRBD2 (6 bases). Germline CDR1 is DFQATT and CDR2 is SNEGSKA (reference sequence). V gave up 3 bases and J gave up 9 bases, with 9 bases separating them. The CDR3 covers 11 residues. CDR3 in amino acids: CSASGGSEQFF. CDR3 sequence (DNA): TGCAGTGCTAGTGGGGGGAGTGAGCAGTTCTTC.

The chain has TRBV6-5 and TRBJ2-7, with 7 bases aligning to TRBD1. Germline trimming cut 4 bases from V and 2 bases from J; bases unmatched to any gene: 5. Germline lookup yields CDR1 MNHEY and CDR2 SVGAGI. The CDR3 sequence is 14 residues long. The CDR3 sequence: CASSSPGQTYEQYF. CDR3 nucleotide sequence: TGTGCCAGCAGTTCTCCGGGACAGACCTACGAGCAGTACTTC.

This clone turned up a few times. V gene TRBV6-5 combines with J gene TRBJ2-5, with D possibly being TRBD2 (6 bases). This CDR3 is built from 16 residues. Trimming removed 2 bases from V and 6 bases from J, with 19 bases in between. CDR1 is MNHEY, CDR2 SVGAGI, per germline. The CDR3 here is CASSYERPAGRKTQYF. The DNA for the CDR3 is TGTGCCAGCAGTTACGAAAGGCCGGCGGGGAGGAAGACCCAGTACTTC.

CDR3 bases: TGTGCCAGCAGCTTAAGTAGCGGCTACAATGAGCAGTTCTTC. Protein sequence: CASSLSSGYNEQFF. The genes are TRBV7-2 and TRBJ2-1, with a tentative D call TRBD2 (6 bases). The germline gives CDR1 SGHTA, CDR2 FQGNSA. This CDR3 comprises 14 residues. The ends were cut back, 2 bases at V and 3 bases at J, with 8 bases in the middle.

As concerns this clone: Other DNA sequences of this sample code for an identical CDR3. This sequence joins TRBV5-1 and TRBJ2-2, with TRBD2 identical over 8 bases. V lost 4 bases and J lost 2; bases outside the gene matches: 4. Germline V gene data show CDR1 as SGHRS and CDR2 as YFSETQ. The CDR3 sequence is 15 residues long. The CDR3, as DNA: TGCGCCAGCAGCCTGGGACTAGATAACACCGGGGAGCTGTTTTTT. Its translation: CASSLGLDNTGELFF.

The V and J genes are TRBV30 and TRBJ1-4; weak D call: TRBD1 (6 bases). V was shortened by 2 bases and J by 8 bases, with 15 bases between the two germline ends. This CDR3 is 14 amino acids long. Germline V gives CDR1 GTSNPN, CDR2 SVGIG (reference sequence). CDR3 region: CAWSLVGAYEKLFF. CDR3 coding DNA: TGTGCCTGGAGTCTTGTGGGGGCCTACGAAAAACTGTTTTTT.

This clone was observed a single time. Relative to the germline gene, one junction end is altered; a read error may explain this. V usage is TRBV7-2 and J usage is TRBJ2-2, with D perhaps TRBD1 (6 bases). This CDR3 region has 14 residues. CDR1 and CDR2 from the germline V gene are SGHTA and FQGNSA. Written as DNA, the CDR3 is TGTGCCAGCACCTTAAGTTCAGGGGCCGGGGAGCTGTTTTTT. Its translation: CASTLSSGAGELFF.

This clone has more than one count but fewer than ten. The chain is built from TRBV9 and TRBJ2-5, with 12 bases matching TRBD2. CDR1 SGDLS and CDR2 YYNGEE come from the germline V gene. V dropped 4 bases and J dropped 2; count of bases not matched to a gene: 3. The CDR3 loop spans 15 amino acids. CDR3 in DNA: TGTGCCAGCAGCCTTGGACTAGCGGGACAAGAGACCCAGTACTTC. It is translated as CASSLGLAGQETQYF.

V is TRBV7-9 and J is TRBJ2-7, with a tentative D call TRBD2 (6 bases). The CDR3 contains 12 residues. The germline V gene encodes CDR1 SEHNR and CDR2 FQNEAQ (reference sequence). V was cut by 1 base and J by 6 bases, with 7 bases left in between. CDR3 sequence: CASSLVGSEQYF. The CDR3 coding sequence is TGTGCCAGCAGCTTAGTCGGGAGCGAGCAGTACTTC. Using reference TRBV7-9 and TRBJ2-7 for the parts outside the CDR3, the full variable domain is DTGVSQNPRHKITKRGQNVTFRCDPISEHNRLYWYRQTLGQGPEFLTYFQNEAQLEKSRLLSDRFSAERPKGSFSTLEIQRTEQGDSAMYLCASSLVGSEQYFGPGTRLTVT.

This clone was counted only a few times. The rearrangement links TRBV30 to TRBJ1-5; D is possibly TRBD1 (5 bases). The CDR3 sequence is 15 residues long. Germline CDR1 reads GTSNPN; CDR2 reads SVGIG (reference sequence). The V gene lost 3 bases and the J gene lost 1 base, with 13 bases spanning the gap. The CDR3 DNA reads TGTGCCTGGAGGCCACGCGGGGCCAGCAATCAGCCCCAGCATTTT. The encoded protein is CAWRPRGASNQPQHF.

To note about this clone: The same CDR3 also results from other DNA sequences found in this sample. The rearrangement joins TRBV30 to TRBJ1-5; D might be TRBD1 (5 bases). The CDR3 totals 13 residues. Germline V gene lookup returns CDR1 GTSNPN and CDR2 SVGIG (reference sequence). The V and J ends lost 2 bases and 5 bases respectively, with 10 bases between them. CDR3 nucleotides: TGTGCCTGGAGTCTAAGGGGTGATCAGCCCCAGCATTTT. It encodes CAWSLRGDQPQHF.

The chain carries TRBV12-5 and TRBJ2-7; D remains unclear. Germline V CDR1 and CDR2: LGHNT, FRNRAP. V was shortened by 0 bases and J by 7 bases, with 7 bases between the two germline ends. The CDR3 loop spans 12 amino acids. CDR3 amino acids: CASGLVRWEQYF. The CDR3 DNA is TGTGCTAGTGGTTTGGTTCGGTGGGAGCAGTACTTC.

The rearrangement links TRBV30 to TRBJ2-2, with D possibly being TRBD1 or TRBD2 (5 bases each). The length of the CDR3 is 12 residues. V was pared by 5 bases and J by 6 bases, with 10 bases between. Germline CDR1 and CDR2: GTSNPN and SVGIG (reference sequence). CDR3 sequence (DNA): TGTGCCTGGGGAACGGGGCCCGGGGAGCTGTTTTTT. Translating it yields CAWGTGPGELFF.

The rearrangement uses TRBV30 and TRBJ1-1; no reliable D call. Germline CDR1 and CDR2: GTSNPN and SVGIG (reference sequence). This CDR3 is 15 amino acids long. V lost 4 bases and J 4 bases, leaving 19 bases between the germline ends. CDR3 residues: CAWMPQTLSGTEAFF. The CDR3, as DNA: TGTGCCTGGATGCCCCAAACCCTTAGCGGCACTGAAGCTTTCTTT.